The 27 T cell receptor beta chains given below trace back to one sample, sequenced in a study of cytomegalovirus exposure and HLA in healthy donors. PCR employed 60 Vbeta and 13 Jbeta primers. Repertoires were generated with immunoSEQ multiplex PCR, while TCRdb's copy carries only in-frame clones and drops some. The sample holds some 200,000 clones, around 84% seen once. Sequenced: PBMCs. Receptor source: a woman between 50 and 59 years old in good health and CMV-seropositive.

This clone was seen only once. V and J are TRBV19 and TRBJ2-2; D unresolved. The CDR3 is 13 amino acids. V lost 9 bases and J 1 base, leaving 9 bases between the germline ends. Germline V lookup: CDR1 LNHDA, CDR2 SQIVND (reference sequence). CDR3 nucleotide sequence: TGTGCCAGCCATCCGGGGAACACCGGGGAGCTGTTTTTT. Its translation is CASHPGNTGELFF.

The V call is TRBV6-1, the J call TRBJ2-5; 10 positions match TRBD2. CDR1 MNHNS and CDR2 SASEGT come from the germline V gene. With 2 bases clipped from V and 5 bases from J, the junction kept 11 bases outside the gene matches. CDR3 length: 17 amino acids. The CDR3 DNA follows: TGTGCCAGCAGTGAAATCCAGGGGTGGACTAGCGGCGAGACCCAGTACTTC. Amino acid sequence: CASSEIQGWTSGETQYF.

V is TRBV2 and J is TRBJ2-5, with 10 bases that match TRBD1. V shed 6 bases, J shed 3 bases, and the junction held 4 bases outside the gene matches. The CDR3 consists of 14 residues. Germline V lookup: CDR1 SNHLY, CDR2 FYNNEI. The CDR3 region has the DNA TGTGCCAGCAGCTCCGGGACAGGGGAAGAGACCCAGTACTTC. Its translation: CASSSGTGEETQYF.

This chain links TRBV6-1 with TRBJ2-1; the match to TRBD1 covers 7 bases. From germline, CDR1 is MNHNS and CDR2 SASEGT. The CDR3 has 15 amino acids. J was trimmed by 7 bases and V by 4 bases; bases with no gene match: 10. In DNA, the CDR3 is TGTGCCAGCAGTGCCCAGGAGACAGGGTGGAATGAGCAGTTCTTC. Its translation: CASSAQETGWNEQFF.

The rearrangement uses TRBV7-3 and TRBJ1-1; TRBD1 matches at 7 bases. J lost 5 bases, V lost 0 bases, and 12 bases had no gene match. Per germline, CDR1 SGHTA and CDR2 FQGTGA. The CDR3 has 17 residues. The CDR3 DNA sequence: TGTGCCAGCAGCTTAACGGTTGGTACAGGGGCAGGTACTGAAGCTTTCTTT. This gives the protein CASSLTVGTGAGTEAFF.

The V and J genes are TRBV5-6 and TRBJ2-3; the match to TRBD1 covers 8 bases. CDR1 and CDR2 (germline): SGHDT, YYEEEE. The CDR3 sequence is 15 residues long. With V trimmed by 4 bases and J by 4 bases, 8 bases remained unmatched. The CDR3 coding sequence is TGTGCCAGCAGCCAAACCGGGACAGGTCCAGATACGCAGTATTTT. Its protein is CASSQTGTGPDTQYF.

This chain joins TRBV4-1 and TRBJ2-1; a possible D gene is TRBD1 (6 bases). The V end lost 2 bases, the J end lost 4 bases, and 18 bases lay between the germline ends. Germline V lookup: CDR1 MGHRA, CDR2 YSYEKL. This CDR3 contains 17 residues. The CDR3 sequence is CASSQRNGQKIYNEQFF. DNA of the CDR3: TGCGCCAGCAGCCAACGGAACGGACAGAAAATATACAATGAGCAGTTCTTC.

This chain's CDR3 is CASSQGDRGTEAFF. DNA for the CDR3: TGTGCCAGCAGCCAAGGGGACAGGGGAACTGAAGCTTTCTTT. The chain joins TRBV4-2 to TRBJ1-1; the match to TRBD1 covers 10 bases. Per germline, CDR1 LGHNA and CDR2 YNFKEQ. The CDR3 covers 14 residues. Germline trimming cut 1 base from V and 5 bases from J; bases unmatched to any gene: 1.

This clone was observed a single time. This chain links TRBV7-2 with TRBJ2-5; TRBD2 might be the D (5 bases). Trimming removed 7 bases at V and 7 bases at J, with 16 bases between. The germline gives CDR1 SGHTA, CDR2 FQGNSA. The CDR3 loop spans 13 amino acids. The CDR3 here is CASTPEGLGTQYF. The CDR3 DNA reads TGTGCCAGCACCCCAGAGGGTCTAGGGACCCAGTACTTC.

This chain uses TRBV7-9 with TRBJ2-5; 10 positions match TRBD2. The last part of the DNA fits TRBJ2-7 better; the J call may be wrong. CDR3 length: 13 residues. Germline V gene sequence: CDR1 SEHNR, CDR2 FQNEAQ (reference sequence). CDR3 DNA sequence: TGTTCCGTCGGGACTAGCGTTACCTACGAGCAGTACTTC. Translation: CSVGTSVTYEQYF.

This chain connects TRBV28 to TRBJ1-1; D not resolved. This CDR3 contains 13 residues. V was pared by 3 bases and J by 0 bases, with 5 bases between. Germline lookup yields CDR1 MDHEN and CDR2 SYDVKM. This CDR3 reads CASSFPVNTEAFF. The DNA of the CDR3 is TGTGCCAGCAGTTTCCCAGTGAACACTGAAGCTTTCTTT.

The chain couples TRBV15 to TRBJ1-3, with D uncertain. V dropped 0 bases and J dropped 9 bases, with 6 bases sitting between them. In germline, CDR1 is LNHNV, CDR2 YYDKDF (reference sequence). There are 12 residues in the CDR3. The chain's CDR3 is CATSRDSLTIYF. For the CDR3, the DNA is TGTGCCACCAGCAGAGATTCTCTCACCATATATTTT.

CDR3 in DNA: TGTGCCAGCAGCTACCAACAGGGGGGCACAGATACGCAGTATTTT. Translated: CASSYQQGGTDTQYF. The V and J genes are TRBV7-9 and TRBJ2-3; TRBD1 matches 8 bases. CDR1 is SEHNR, CDR2 FQNEAQ, per germline (reference sequence). J lost 1 base, V lost 4 bases, and 4 bases had no gene match. This CDR3 is built from 15 residues.

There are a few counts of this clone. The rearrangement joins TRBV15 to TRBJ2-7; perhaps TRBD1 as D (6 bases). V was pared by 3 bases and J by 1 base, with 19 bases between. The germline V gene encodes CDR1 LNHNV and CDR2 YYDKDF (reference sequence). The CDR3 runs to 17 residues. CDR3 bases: TGTGCCACCAGCAGCATCTCCGGGACATGGGCATCCTACGAGCAGTACTTC. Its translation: CATSSISGTWASYEQYF.

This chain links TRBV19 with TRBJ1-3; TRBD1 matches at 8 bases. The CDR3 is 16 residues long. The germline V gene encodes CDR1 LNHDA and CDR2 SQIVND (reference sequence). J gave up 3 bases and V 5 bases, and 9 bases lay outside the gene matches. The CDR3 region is CASSPVTTGDGNTIYF. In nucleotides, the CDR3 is TGTGCCAGTAGTCCCGTTACGACAGGGGATGGAAACACCATATATTTT.

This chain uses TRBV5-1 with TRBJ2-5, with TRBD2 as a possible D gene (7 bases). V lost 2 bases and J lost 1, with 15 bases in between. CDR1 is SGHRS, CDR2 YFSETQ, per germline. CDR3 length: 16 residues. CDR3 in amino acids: CASSLGPRGAQETQYF. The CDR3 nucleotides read TGCGCCAGCAGCTTAGGCCCTCGGGGGGCCCAAGAGACCCAGTACTTC.

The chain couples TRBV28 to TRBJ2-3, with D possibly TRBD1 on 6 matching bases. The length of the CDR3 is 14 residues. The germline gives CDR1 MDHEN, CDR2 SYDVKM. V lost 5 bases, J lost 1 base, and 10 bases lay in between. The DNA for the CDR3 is TGTGCCAGCAGTGCGACAGGACGCACAGATACGCAGTATTTT. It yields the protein CASSATGRTDTQYF.

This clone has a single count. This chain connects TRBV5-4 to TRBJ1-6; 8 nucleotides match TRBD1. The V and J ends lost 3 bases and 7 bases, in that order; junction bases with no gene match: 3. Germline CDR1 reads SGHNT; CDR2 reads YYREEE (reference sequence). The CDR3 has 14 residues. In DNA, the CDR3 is TGTGCCAGCAGCTACCAGGGGGCAAATTCACCCCTCCACTTT. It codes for CASSYQGANSPLHF.

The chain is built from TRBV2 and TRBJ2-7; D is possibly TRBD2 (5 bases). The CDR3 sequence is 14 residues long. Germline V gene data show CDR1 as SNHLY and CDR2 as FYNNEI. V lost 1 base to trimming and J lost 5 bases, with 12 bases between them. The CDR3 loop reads CASSEVEVEDEQYF. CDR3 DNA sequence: TGTGCCAGCAGTGAAGTAGAGGTGGAGGACGAGCAGTACTTC. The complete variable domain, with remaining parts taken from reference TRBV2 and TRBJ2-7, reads EPEVTQTPSHQVTQMGQEVILRCVPISNHLYFYWYRQILGQKVEFLVSFYNNEISEKSEIFDDQFSVERPDGSNFTLKIRSTKLEDSAMYFCASSEVEVEDEQYFGPGTRLTVT.

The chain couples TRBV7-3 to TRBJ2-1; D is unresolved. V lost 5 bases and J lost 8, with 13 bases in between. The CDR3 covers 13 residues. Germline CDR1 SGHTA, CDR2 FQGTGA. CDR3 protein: CASSLTQWDEQFF. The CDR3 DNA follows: TGTGCCAGCAGCCTGACACAATGGGATGAGCAGTTCTTC.

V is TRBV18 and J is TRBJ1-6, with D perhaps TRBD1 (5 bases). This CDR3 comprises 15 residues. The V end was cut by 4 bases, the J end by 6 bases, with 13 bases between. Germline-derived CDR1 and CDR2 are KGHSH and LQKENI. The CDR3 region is CASSLKGPPNSPLHF. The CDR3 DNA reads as TGTGCCAGCTCACTGAAGGGGCCTCCTAATTCACCCCTCCACTTT.

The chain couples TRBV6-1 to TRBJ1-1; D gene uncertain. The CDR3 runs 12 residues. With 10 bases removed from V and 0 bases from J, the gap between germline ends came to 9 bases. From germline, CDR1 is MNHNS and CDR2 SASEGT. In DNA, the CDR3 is TGTGCCACGTCGCTAATGAACACTGAAGCTTTCTTT. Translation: CATSLMNTEAFF.

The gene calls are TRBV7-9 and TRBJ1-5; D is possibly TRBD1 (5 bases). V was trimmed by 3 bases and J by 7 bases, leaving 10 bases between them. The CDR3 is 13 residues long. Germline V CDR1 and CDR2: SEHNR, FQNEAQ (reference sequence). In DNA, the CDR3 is TGTGCCAGCAGCTTTGGGGCCCTACAGCCCCAGCATTTT. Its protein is CASSFGALQPQHF.

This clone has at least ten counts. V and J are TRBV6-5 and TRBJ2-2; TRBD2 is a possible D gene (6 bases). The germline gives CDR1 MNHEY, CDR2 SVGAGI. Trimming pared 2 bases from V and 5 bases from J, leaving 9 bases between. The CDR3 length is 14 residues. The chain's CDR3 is CASSYGAGTGELFF. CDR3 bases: TGTGCCAGCAGTTACGGCGCGGGGACCGGGGAGCTGTTTTTT.

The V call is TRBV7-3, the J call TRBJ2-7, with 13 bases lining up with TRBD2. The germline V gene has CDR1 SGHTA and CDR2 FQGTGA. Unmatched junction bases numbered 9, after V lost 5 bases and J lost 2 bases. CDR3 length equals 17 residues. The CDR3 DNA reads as TGTGCCAGCAGCCCACGCGGCGGGACTAGCGGGACCTACGAGCAGTACTTC. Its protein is CASSPRGGTSGTYEQYF.

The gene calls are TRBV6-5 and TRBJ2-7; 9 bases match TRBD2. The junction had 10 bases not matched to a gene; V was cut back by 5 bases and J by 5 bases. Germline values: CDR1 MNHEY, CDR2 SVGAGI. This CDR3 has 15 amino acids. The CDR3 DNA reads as TGTGCCAGCAGTCCTCATAGCGGGGGCCCTGACGAGCAGTACTTC. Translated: CASSPHSGGPDEQYF.

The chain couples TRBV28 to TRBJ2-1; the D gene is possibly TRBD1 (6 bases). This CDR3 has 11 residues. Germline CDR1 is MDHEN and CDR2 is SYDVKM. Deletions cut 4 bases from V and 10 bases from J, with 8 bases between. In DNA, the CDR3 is TGTGCCAGCAGTTCCACAGGGGAGCAGTTCTTC. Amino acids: CASSSTGEQFF. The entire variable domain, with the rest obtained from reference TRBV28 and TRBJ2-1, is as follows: DVKVTQSSRYLVKRTGEKVFLECVQDMDHENMFWYRQDPGLGLRLIYFSYDVKMKEKGDIPEGYSVSREKKERFSLILESASTNQTSMYLCASSSTGEQFFGPGTRLTVL.